The 31 T cell receptor beta chains below were found in one sample sequenced in a study of post-analysis software for immune sequencing data. cDNA libraries for TCR beta contained unique molecular identifiers. TCRdb re-called the PCR reads with MiXCR, one entry per CDR3 protein. The sample lists approximately 690,000 distinct CDR3 sequences; approximately 59% were seen once. Antigen specificity for these receptors is unknown. General observations from the study: Five or six TRBV segments, including TRBV5-6, TRBV5-1 and TRBV20-1, were more frequent in patients than controls.

Specimen: blood. The receptor source for this set is a girl aged 2 to 9 with multiple sclerosis.

The V call is TRBV2, the J call TRBJ2-1; 8 nucleotides agree with TRBD2. V lost 8 bases to trimming and J lost 6 bases; unmatched junction nucleotides: 12. CDR1 and CDR2 (germline): SNHLY, FYNNEI. The CDR3 extends over 15 amino acids. CDR3 sequence: CASLESLAGSNEQFF. CDR3 DNA sequence: TGTGCCAGCCTCGAGTCGTTAGCGGGATCCAATGAGCAGTTCTTC.

The rearrangement links TRBV12-3 or TRBV12-4 to TRBJ1-2, with no clear D. The CDR3 has 11 amino acids. With 4 bases removed from V and 7 bases from J, the gap between germline ends came to 7 bases. The CDR3 region has the DNA TGTGCCAGCAGTTACGCGGGTGGCTACACCTTC. Translating gives CASSYAGGYTF.

This clonotype was detected only a few times. This chain links TRBV7-6 with TRBJ2-3; D is undetermined. Trimming removed 0 bases at V and 2 bases at J, with 6 bases between. In germline, CDR1 is SGHVS, CDR2 FNYEAQ. The CDR3 consists of 14 residues. The DNA for the CDR3 is TGTGCCAGCAGCTTAGCCGGGCTCACAGATACGCAGTATTTT. Amino acid sequence: CASSLAGLTDTQYF.

V gene TRBV7-9 combines with J gene TRBJ2-1; D may be TRBD1 (6 bases). CDR1 is SEHNR and CDR2 is FQNEAQ in the germline V gene (reference sequence). Trimming removed 6 bases from V and 8 bases from J, with 20 bases in between. The CDR3 is 15 residues long. The CDR3 coding sequence is TGTGCCAGCAGTTCAGTTGGGGGCGCCGGGGATGAGCAGTTCTTC. The encoded protein is CASSSVGGAGDEQFF.

The chain has TRBV20-1 and TRBJ2-1, with D uncertain. The V end was cut by 6 bases, the J end by 4 bases, with 13 bases between. The CDR3 contains 13 residues. CDR1 DFQATT and CDR2 SNEGSKA come from the germline V gene (reference sequence). The CDR3 DNA follows: TGCAGTGCCACACCCACACTTTACAATGAGCAGTTCTTC. Encoded protein: CSATPTLYNEQFF.

This clonotype was counted only a few times. The V and J genes are TRBV7-9 and TRBJ2-1, with TRBD2 matching over 12 bases. The CDR3 contains 15 residues. Germline V gene lookup returns CDR1 SEHNR and CDR2 FQNEAQ (reference sequence). With 5 bases clipped from V and 7 bases from J, the junction kept 6 bases outside the gene matches. DNA for the CDR3: TGTGCCAGCAGCCCCCTAGCGGGGGGGCTGAATGAGCAGTTCTTC. Translated: CASSPLAGGLNEQFF. Combining the CDR3 with reference TRBV7-9 and TRBJ2-1 gives the whole variable domain DTGVSQNPRHKITKRGQNVTFRCDPISEHNRLYWYRQTLGQGPEFLTYFQNEAQLEKSRLLSDRFSAERPKGSFSTLEIQRTEQGDSAMYLCASSPLAGGLNEQFFGPGTRLTVL.

The chain uses TRBV6-5 and TRBJ2-7; 8 bases fit TRBD1. V lost 5 bases, J lost 0 bases, and 6 bases stayed unmatched. The CDR3 length is 15 residues. Germline V lookup: CDR1 MNHEY, CDR2 SVGAGI. Here the CDR3 reads CASSRGTGLSYEQYF. The CDR3 DNA sequence: TGTGCCAGCAGTCGTGGGACAGGCCTCTCCTACGAGCAGTACTTC.

This chain joins TRBV7-2 and TRBJ2-3; no firm D call. Germline CDR1 SGHTA, CDR2 FQGNSA. Trimming removed 5 bases at V and 11 bases at J, with 14 bases between. CDR3 length equals 12 residues. CDR3 sequence reads: CASSMLPRVQYF. DNA for the CDR3: TGTGCCAGCAGCATGTTGCCCCGGGTGCAGTATTTT.

CDR3 nucleotide sequence: TGTGCCAGCAGTCCCGACTATATAGGCGAGACCCAGTACTTC. This sequence encodes CASSPDYIGETQYF. The chain is built from TRBV12-3 or TRBV12-4 and TRBJ2-5, with a possible D match to TRBD2 (5 bases). The CDR3 has 14 amino acids. V lost 5 bases to trimming and J lost 5 bases, with 15 bases between them.

The chain joins TRBV9 to TRBJ2-7, with D possibly being TRBD1 (5 bases). Gene TRBJ2-4 matches the end of the DNA better, so the J call may be wrong. The CDR3 loop spans 16 amino acids. Germline CDR1 reads SGDLS; CDR2 reads YYNGEE. CDR3: CASSAIGQGIENIQYF. CDR3 nucleotide sequence: TGTGCCAGCAGCGCGATCGGGCAGGGAATTGAAAACATTCAGTACTTC.

The chain employs TRBV7-9 and TRBJ2-5; TRBD1 matches 8 bases. Germline CDR1 reads SEHNR; CDR2 reads FQNEAQ (reference sequence). The CDR3 runs to 14 residues. V dropped 4 bases and J dropped 5; count of bases not matched to a gene: 6. In DNA form, the CDR3 reads TGTGCCAGCAGCTCAGAGGACAGGGCGGAGACCCAGTACTTC. Translation gives CASSSEDRAETQYF.

This clonotype was observed once. This chain joins TRBV10-3 and TRBJ1-3; D not resolved. Trimming pared 10 bases from V and 0 bases from J, leaving 10 bases between. CDR1 and CDR2 (germline): ENHRY, SYGVKD. The CDR3 has 13 amino acids. The CDR3 is CATIMSSGNTIYF. In DNA, the CDR3 is TGTGCCACGATCATGAGCTCTGGAAACACCATATATTTT.

The chain joins TRBV3-1 to TRBJ2-7; 12 bases fit TRBD1. The ends lost 0 bases at V and 6 bases at J; junction bases unmatched: 3. Germline values: CDR1 LGHDT, CDR2 YNNKEL (reference sequence). This CDR3 has 15 amino acids. The CDR3: CASSQEGTGGGEQYF. The CDR3 DNA is TGTGCCAGCAGCCAAGAGGGGACAGGGGGCGGCGAGCAGTACTTC.

The chain links TRBV4-3 to TRBJ1-1; 8 bases fit TRBD1. The CDR3 is made up of 16 amino acids. Trimming at V came to 4 bases and at J to 1 base, leaving 8 bases not matched to a gene. CDR1 is LGHNA, CDR2 YSLEER, per germline. CDR3 in amino acids: CASSLGSGTGNTEAFF. DNA of the CDR3: TGCGCCAGCAGCCTCGGCTCCGGGACAGGGAACACTGAAGCTTTCTTT.

This sequence joins TRBV20-1 and TRBJ1-2; D is possibly TRBD1 (5 bases). In germline, CDR1 is DFQATT, CDR2 SNEGSKA (reference sequence). The CDR3 contains 15 residues. V lost 3 bases and J lost 4, with 18 bases in between. The DNA of the CDR3 is TGCAGTGCTAGTGGCACGGGGGGAGAGATCTATGGCTACACCTTC. It encodes CSASGTGGEIYGYTF.

This clonotype was seen only a few times. The rearrangement uses TRBV4-3 and TRBJ1-2; D ambiguous. The V gene's germline CDR1 is LGHNA and CDR2 YSLEER. The germline V and J ends were trimmed by 0 bases and 3 bases, with 11 bases remaining between them. This CDR3 comprises 15 residues. The CDR3 sequence: CASSQEVPAYYGYTF. In nucleotides, the CDR3 is TGCGCCAGCAGCCAAGAAGTGCCGGCCTACTATGGCTACACCTTC.

The genes are TRBV5-5 and TRBJ2-1, with D possibly TRBD2 on 5 matching bases. Germline lookup yields CDR1 SGHKS and CDR2 YYEKEE (reference sequence). There are 11 residues in the CDR3. Trimming pared 7 bases from V and 7 bases from J, leaving 9 bases between. In DNA, the CDR3 is TGTGCCAGCCGACTACCGAATGAGCAGTTCTTC. It specifies CASRLPNEQFF.

The rearrangement uses TRBV5-1 and TRBJ1-1; D possibly corresponds to TRBD1 (5 bases). The CDR3 extends over 16 amino acids. Trimming removed 4 bases at V and 1 base at J, with 17 bases between. Germline CDR1 is SGHRS and CDR2 is YFSETQ. CDR3: CASSKTTGGANTEAFF. The CDR3 coding sequence is TGCGCCAGCAGCAAAACTACGGGGGGAGCGAACACTGAAGCTTTCTTT.

The CDR3 sequence: CSARVGHTDTQYF. The CDR3 coding sequence is TGCAGTGCTAGAGTCGGTCATACAGATACGCAGTATTTT. The chain recombines TRBV20-1 with TRBJ2-3; D call uncertain. Germline-derived CDR1 and CDR2 are DFQATT and SNEGSKA (reference sequence). The CDR3 covers 13 residues. V was pared by 1 base and J by 3 bases, with 8 bases between.

This chain joins TRBV20-1 and TRBJ2-5, with 7 bases identical to TRBD1. After removal of 4 bases from V and 0 bases from J, the junction contained 8 bases not matched to a gene. CDR3 length: 15 residues. Germline values: CDR1 DFQATT, CDR2 SNEGSKA (reference sequence). The DNA of the CDR3 is TGCAGTGCTACAGGGGGAAGACCGTACCAAGAGACCCAGTACTTC. This translates into CSATGGRPYQETQYF.

This clonotype was observed a few times. The J gene is TRBJ2-5, the V gene TRBV28, with D perhaps matching TRBD1 or TRBD2 (5 bases each). The DNA end lines up better with TRBJ2-7; the J call may be wrong. The CDR3 consists of 12 residues. The V gene's germline CDR1 is MDHEN and CDR2 SYDVKM. For the CDR3, the DNA is TGTGCCAGCCGGGACGGTAACTACGAGCAGTACTTC. It yields the protein CASRDGNYEQYF.

The chain links TRBV10-1 to TRBJ2-1, with TRBD2 matching over 7 bases. Trimming cost V 3 bases and J 15 bases; bases outside gene matches: 8. The germline CDR1 and CDR2 sequences are WNHNN and SYGVQD (reference sequence). The CDR3 has 12 amino acids. The CDR3 sequence is CASSDALGRGFF. The CDR3 DNA is TGCGCCAGCAGTGATGCCCTAGGGAGGGGGTTCTTC.

The V call is TRBV20-1, the J call TRBJ2-1; D gene ambiguous. Germline V gene lookup returns CDR1 DFQATT and CDR2 SNEGSKA (reference sequence). Trimming pared 3 bases from V and 0 bases from J, leaving 12 bases between. The CDR3 covers 15 residues. The CDR3 is CSASLAPSSYNEQFF. The CDR3 DNA reads TGCAGTGCTAGTCTTGCTCCGAGCTCCTACAATGAGCAGTTCTTC.

The chain combines TRBV5-6 with TRBJ2-3, with 8 bases that match TRBD2. V lost 4 bases, J lost 12 bases, and 10 bases stayed unmatched. Germline V gene lookup returns CDR1 SGHDT and CDR2 YYEEEE. CDR3 length: 13 amino acids. Here the CDR3 reads CASSPREGGPQYF. CDR3 bases: TGTGCCAGCAGCCCTCGGGAGGGAGGGCCTCAGTATTTT.

This clonotype was seen only a few times. The chain links TRBV6-6 to TRBJ2-7; 11 bases line up with TRBD2. Germline CDR1 is MNHNY and CDR2 is SVGAGI (reference sequence). The V segment lost 5 bases and the J segment 5 bases; nucleotides outside the gene matches: 2. The CDR3 extends over 13 amino acids. DNA for the CDR3: TGTGCCAGCAGTAAGGGACTAGCGGACGAGCAGTACTTC. It is translated as CASSKGLADEQYF.

The chain carries TRBV20-1 and TRBJ2-3; D uncertain. This CDR3 comprises 14 residues. V lost 3 bases and J lost 5, with 15 bases in between. The V gene's germline CDR1 is DFQATT and CDR2 SNEGSKA (reference sequence). CDR3 amino acids: CSASPLVRGDTQYF. CDR3 in DNA: TGCAGTGCTAGTCCCCTAGTACGAGGAGATACGCAGTATTTT.

This chain uses TRBV15 with TRBJ1-1, with D perhaps TRBD1 (5 bases). The CDR3 extends over 13 amino acids. With 0 bases removed from V and 5 bases from J, the gap between germline ends came to 7 bases. Germline V gene data show CDR1 as LNHNV and CDR2 as YYDKDF (reference sequence). This CDR3 reads CATSRDEGTEAFF. The CDR3 DNA reads as TGTGCCACCAGCAGAGATGAGGGGACTGAAGCTTTCTTT.

The chain combines TRBV10-1 with TRBJ1-1; D possibly corresponds to TRBD1 (5 bases). Germline V lookup: CDR1 WNHNN, CDR2 SYGVQD (reference sequence). Between the trimmed V and J ends, which lost 6 bases and 2 bases, there was a span of 10 bases. CDR3 size: 13 residues. The DNA for the CDR3 is TGCGCCAGCAGAGACAGACCTAACACTGAAGCTTTCTTT. Its translation is CASRDRPNTEAFF.

The table lists this clonotype with a few counts. The V gene is TRBV20-1, the J gene TRBJ2-3; TRBD2 aligns across 7 bases. The junction had 5 bases not matched to a gene; V was cut back by 5 bases and J by 0 bases. CDR3 length equals 14 residues. Germline CDR1 and CDR2: DFQATT and SNEGSKA (reference sequence). The CDR3 is CSASSGPSTDTQYF. The CDR3, as DNA: TGCAGTGCTTCTAGCGGACCAAGCACAGATACGCAGTATTTT.

This chain links TRBV12-3 or TRBV12-4 with TRBJ2-4, with D perhaps matching TRBD1 (6 bases). The J call may be mistaken, given a closer DNA end match to TRBJ2-7. This CDR3 comprises 15 residues. CDR3 residues: CASSSTGERRYEQYF. The CDR3 nucleotides read TGTGCCAGCAGTTCGACAGGCGAACGACGATACGAGCAGTACTTC.

This clonotype was seen more than once but under ten times. The chain links TRBV12-3 or TRBV12-4 to TRBJ2-6; D may match TRBD1 or TRBD2 (5 bases each). CDR3 length: 15 residues. V dropped 2 bases and J dropped 2 bases, with 7 bases sitting between them. The CDR3 DNA reads TGTGCCAGCAGTTTAAGGGGACCTGGGGCCAACGTCCTGACTTTC. This sequence encodes CASSLRGPGANVLTF.